This T cell receptor beta chain was recorded in a study of blood T cell repertoires in COVID-19. About the study: The United States, Italy and Spain supplied acute and convalescent COVID-19 samples.

This clone was seen only once. V gave up 5 bases and J gave up 2 bases; unmatched junction bases: 2. Germline assignment: CDR1 MNHNY and CDR2 SVGAGI (reference sequence). This CDR3 is built from 13 residues. Assay: immunoSEQ multiplex PCR; the TCRdb copy retains only in-frame clones and omits some. The sample records 100,000 to 130,000 clones, around 92% being singletons. This chain joins TRBV6-6 and TRBJ1-2, with 7 bases that match TRBD1. The clonotype was recovered from a man aged 35-49 years with active or convalescent COVID-19. Input material: peripheral blood. Here the CDR3 reads CASSLTGNYGYTF. CDR3 DNA: TGTGCCAGCAGTCTGACAGGGAACTATGGCTACACCTTC.